These T cell receptor beta chains were read from a single sample in a study of T cell responses to AZD1222 COVID-19 vaccine. The table came from immunoSEQ multiplex PCR; TCRdb's copy has only in-frame clones and leaves some out. The table lists about 160,000 clones, around 92% of them singletons. The sequences come from peripheral blood, collected on day 0 of MenACWY control vaccination. These receptors were collected from an adult in good health. Both conserved end residues are part of each CDR3. D genes are given only for firm matches. Expanded clones are given a class, and other clones once, few, many or no size at all.

size: NA
D: TRBD1
V: TRBV5-1
J: TRBJ1-1
CDR3: CASSSGQADTEAFF
DNA: TGCGCCAGCAGCTCGGGACAGGCTGACACTGAAGCTTTCTTT

size: few
D: TRBD1
V: TRBV9
J: TRBJ1-2
CDR3: CASSVDRPGGYNGYTF
DNA: TGTGCCAGCAGCGTAGATCGGCCAGGGGGATATAATGGCTACACCTTC

size: NA
D: NA
V: TRBV24-1
J: TRBJ1-5
CDR3: CATSDDGSQPQHF
DNA: TGTGCCACCAGTGACGACGGGAGCCAGCCCCAGCATTTT

size: NA
D: NA
V: TRBV3-1/TRBV3-2
J: TRBJ2-7
CDR3: CASRTHGEQYF
DNA: TGTGCCAGCCGCACCCATGGGGAGCAGTACTTC

size: NA
D: TRBD2
V: TRBV28
J: TRBJ2-2
CDR3: CASHFIAGTGELFF
DNA: TGTGCCAGTCACTTTATAGCGGGCACCGGGGAGCTGTTTTTT

size: NA
D: TRBD1
V: TRBV6-5
J: TRBJ1-1
CDR3: CASRLQGARHTEAFF
DNA: TGTGCCAGCAGACTACAGGGGGCCCGGCACACTGAAGCTTTCTTT

size: NA
D: TRBD1
V: TRBV24-1
J: TRBJ2-3
CDR3: CATSDPRQGRTDTQYF
DNA: TGTGCCACCAGTGATCCCCGACAGGGACGCACAGATACGCAGTATTTT

size: once
D: NA
V: TRBV2
J: TRBJ2-7
CDR3: CASSEGGLTPYEQYF
DNA: TGTGCCAGCAGTGAGGGGGGCTTAACCCCCTACGAGCAGTACTTC

size: NA
D: NA
V: TRBV6-5
J: TRBJ2-1
CDR3: CASSPGANEQFF
DNA: TGTGCCAGCAGCCCAGGGGCGAATGAGCAGTTCTTC

size: NA
D: NA
V: TRBV19
J: TRBJ1-5
CDR3: CASSISGGSNQPQHF
DNA: TGTGCCAGTAGTATTTCCGGGGGAAGCAATCAGCCCCAGCATTTT